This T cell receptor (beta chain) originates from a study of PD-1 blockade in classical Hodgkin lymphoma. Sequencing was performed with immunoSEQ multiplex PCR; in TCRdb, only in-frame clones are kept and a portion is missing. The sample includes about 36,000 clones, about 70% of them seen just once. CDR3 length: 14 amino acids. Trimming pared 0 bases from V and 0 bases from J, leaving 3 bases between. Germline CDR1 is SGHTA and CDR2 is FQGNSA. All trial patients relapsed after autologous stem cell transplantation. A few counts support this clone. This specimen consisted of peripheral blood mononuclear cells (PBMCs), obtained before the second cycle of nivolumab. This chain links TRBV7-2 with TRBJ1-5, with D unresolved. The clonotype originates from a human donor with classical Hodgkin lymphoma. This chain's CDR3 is CASSLASSNQPQHF. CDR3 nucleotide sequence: TGTGCCAGCAGCTTAGCTAGTAGCAATCAGCCCCAGCATTTT.